These 18 T cell receptor beta chains originate from one sample sequenced in a study of CD8+ T cells in alopecia areata. TCR sequencing used cDNA made by reverse transcription of extracted RNA. Sequencing was performed with immunoSEQ multiplex PCR; in TCRdb, only in-frame clones are kept and a portion is missing. The sample gives 150,000 or so clones, roughly 50% of which show up once; around 7% is in the top ten. Sequenced: CD4+ T cells sorted from blood. Receptors were obtained from a human donor with alopecia areata.

This clone has only a few counts. CDR3 loop: CASTPRGGLGEQFF. The CDR3 DNA sequence: TGTGCCAGCACCCCCAGGGGAGGGTTGGGTGAGCAGTTCTTC. The chain joins TRBV28 to TRBJ2-1, with a possible D match to TRBD2 (7 bases). Trimming took 7 bases from V and 9 from J, leaving 19 bases between them. The germline gives CDR1 MDHEN, CDR2 SYDVKM. The CDR3 has 14 amino acids.

V and J are TRBV2 and TRBJ2-7, with TRBD2 matching 8 bases. Germline V CDR1 and CDR2: SNHLY, FYNNEI. V gave up 7 bases and J gave up 4 bases; unmatched junction bases: 9. CDR3 length: 14 amino acids. The CDR3 DNA is TGTGCCAGCATCTCGGGCGGGAGGATGTACGAGCAGTACTTC. Its protein is CASISGGRMYEQYF.

The gene calls are TRBV7-9 and TRBJ2-1, with TRBD2 matching 11 bases. The CDR3 is 14 amino acids. Germline V gives CDR1 SEHNR, CDR2 FQNEAQ (reference sequence). V shed 8 bases and J 7 bases; nucleotides not matched to a gene: 7. As DNA, the CDR3 is TGTGCCAGCGGCCTAGCGGGAGGTACAAATGAGCAGTTCTTC. Its translation: CASGLAGGTNEQFF.

This clone has only a few counts. The rearrangement uses TRBV5-4 and TRBJ2-3; D is unresolved. This CDR3 has 14 amino acids. Per the germline V gene, CDR1 is SGHNT and CDR2 is YYREEE (reference sequence). Trimming left V 4 bases short and J 4 bases short, with 13 bases between. The CDR3 coding sequence is TGTGCCAGCAGCCGGACGGCATCGGCAGATACGCAGTATTTT. It is translated as CASSRTASADTQYF.

On this clone itself: The germline gene is not matched at one end of the junction; a read error may be the cause. The chain has TRBV30 and TRBJ2-7; 8 bases are shared with TRBD1. The CDR3 has 16 residues. CDR1 and CDR2 from the germline V gene are GTSNPN and SVGIG (reference sequence). As DNA, the CDR3 is TGTGCCTGGAGAGGTCGTACGATCAGGGGGCTTAACCCCTCCCGGTTC. It translates to CAWRGRTIRGLNPSRF.

The V call is TRBV28, the J call TRBJ2-5; 12 bases fit TRBD2. This CDR3 has 19 amino acids. After removal of 3 bases from V and 5 bases from J, the junction contained 16 bases not matched to a gene. Germline lookup yields CDR1 MDHEN and CDR2 SYDVKM. The CDR3 here is CASSFPSPMTSGRYETQYF. The CDR3 DNA is TGTGCCAGCAGTTTCCCTTCACCCATGACTAGCGGGAGATATGAGACCCAGTACTTC.

V is TRBV7-2 and J is TRBJ1-1; 8 bases are shared with TRBD1. The germline V gene has CDR1 SGHTA and CDR2 FQGNSA. CDR3 size: 15 residues. V was pared by 3 bases and J by 3 bases, with 6 bases of the junction left unmatched. The CDR3 DNA reads TGTGCCAGCAGCTTCGCAGGGGGCCTGGACACTGAAGCTTTCTTT. This translates into CASSFAGGLDTEAFF.

The chain joins TRBV29-1 to TRBJ2-3, with 8 bases aligning to TRBD2. Trimming removed 7 bases from V and 1 base from J; junction bases left unmatched: 1. This CDR3 is 12 amino acids long. Germline assignment: CDR1 SQVTM and CDR2 ANQGSEA. CDR3 sequence: CSGSGGTDTQYF. CDR3 nucleotide sequence: TGCAGCGGTAGCGGGGGCACAGATACGCAGTATTTT.

V gene TRBV5-1 combines with J gene TRBJ1-2, with D possibly being TRBD1 (5 bases). The CDR3 contains 17 residues. Looked up from germline, CDR1 is SGHRS and CDR2 is YFSETQ. Trimming removed 4 bases from V and 0 bases from J, with 19 bases in between. The CDR3 DNA sequence: TGCGCCAGCAGCCTCAGGACAACCCAAGCAACTAACTATGGCTACACCTTC. This sequence encodes CASSLRTTQATNYGYTF.

This clone showed up just a few times. This rearrangement joins TRBV18 to TRBJ2-7, with D perhaps TRBD1 (6 bases). V was pared by 3 bases and J by 5 bases, with 17 bases between. This CDR3 region has 15 residues. Germline V gives CDR1 KGHSH, CDR2 LQKENI. The CDR3 bases are TGTGCCAGCTCACCTGTACAGGGACGCTCGGACGAGCAGTACTTC. Translating it yields CASSPVQGRSDEQYF.

The V call is TRBV29-1, the J call TRBJ2-5, with D possibly being TRBD2 (5 bases). Germline CDR1 and CDR2: SQVTM and ANQGSEA. The CDR3 is 12 amino acids. V shed 5 bases and J shed 2 bases, with 9 bases lying between them. CDR3 bases: TGCAGCGTTAGTTCGGGGCAAGAGACCCAGTACTTC. This gives the protein CSVSSGQETQYF. The complete variable domain, with remaining parts taken from reference TRBV29-1 and TRBJ2-5, reads SAVISQKPSRDICQRGTSLTIQCQVDSQVTMMFWYRQQPGQSLTLIATANQGSEATYESGFVIDKFPISRPNLTFSTLTVSNMSPEDSSIYLCSVSSGQETQYFGPGTRLLVL.

V is TRBV29-1 and J is TRBJ1-2; D unclear. With 3 bases removed from V and 1 base from J, the gap between germline ends came to 6 bases. Germline V gives CDR1 SQVTM, CDR2 ANQGSEA. The CDR3 runs to 12 residues. Here the CDR3 reads CSVDTSNYGYTF. Written as DNA, the CDR3 is TGCAGCGTTGACACCAGTAACTATGGCTACACCTTC.

This chain uses TRBV29-1 with TRBJ2-1, with 7 nucleotides matching TRBD2. The CDR3 is 14 residues long. Germline assignment: CDR1 SQVTM and CDR2 ANQGSEA. Losses at the gene ends were 2 bases for V and 4 bases for J; bases not matched to a gene: 5. The CDR3 bases are TGCAGCGTTGAACGGCTAGCGGTATACAATGAGCAGTTCTTC. Amino acid sequence: CSVERLAVYNEQFF.

The chain has TRBV27 and TRBJ1-2, with D possibly matching TRBD1 (6 bases). V lost 3 bases, J lost 2 bases, and 10 bases lay in between. CDR3 length: 14 residues. The V gene's germline CDR1 is MNHEY and CDR2 SMNVEV (reference sequence). As DNA, the CDR3 is TGTGCCAGCAGTTTTCAGGGGTCGAACTATGGCTACACCTTC. It is translated as CASSFQGSNYGYTF.

V is TRBV9 and J is TRBJ2-2, with TRBD2 as a possible D gene (6 bases). V gave up 0 bases and J gave up 6 bases, with 12 bases separating them. The CDR3 is made up of 15 amino acids. Per germline, CDR1 SGDLS and CDR2 YYNGEE. The CDR3 loop is CASSVAGWGAGELFF. In DNA, the CDR3 is TGTGCCAGCAGCGTAGCTGGTTGGGGGGCCGGGGAGCTGTTTTTT. The complete variable domain, with remaining parts taken from reference TRBV9 and TRBJ2-2, reads DSGVTQTPKHLITATGQRVTLRCSPRSGDLSVYWYQQSLDQGLQFLIQYYNGEERAKGNILERFSAQQFPDLHSELNLSSLELGDSALYFCASSVAGWGAGELFFGEGSRLTVL.

The chain has TRBV27 and TRBJ2-7; maybe TRBD2 (6 bases). The CDR3 has 13 amino acids. Trimming pared 3 bases from V and 7 bases from J, leaving 13 bases between. Germline-derived CDR1 and CDR2 are MNHEY and SMNVEV (reference sequence). CDR3 region: CASSFLSGDEQYF. CDR3 coding DNA: TGTGCCAGCAGTTTTTTATCGGGGGATGAGCAGTACTTC.

The CDR3: CSGASGTYNEQFF. CDR3 bases: TGCAGCGGAGCTAGCGGTACCTACAATGAGCAGTTCTTC. The V and J genes are TRBV29-1 and TRBJ2-1; the match to TRBD2 covers 7 bases. The CDR3 is made up of 13 amino acids. Losses at the gene ends were 7 bases for V and 2 bases for J; bases not matched to a gene: 5. Per the germline V gene, CDR1 is SQVTM and CDR2 is ANQGSEA.

The sample holds a few counts of this clone. V is TRBV6-6 and J is TRBJ2-5; 8 bases are a match to TRBD1. Germline V gene data show CDR1 as MNHNY and CDR2 as SVGAGI (reference sequence). The ends lost 0 bases at V and 5 bases at J; junction bases unmatched: 2. The CDR3 totals 14 residues. DNA for the CDR3: TGTGCCAGCAGTTACTCTCAGGGGGCCGAGACCCAGTACTTC. The encoded protein is CASSYSQGAETQYF.